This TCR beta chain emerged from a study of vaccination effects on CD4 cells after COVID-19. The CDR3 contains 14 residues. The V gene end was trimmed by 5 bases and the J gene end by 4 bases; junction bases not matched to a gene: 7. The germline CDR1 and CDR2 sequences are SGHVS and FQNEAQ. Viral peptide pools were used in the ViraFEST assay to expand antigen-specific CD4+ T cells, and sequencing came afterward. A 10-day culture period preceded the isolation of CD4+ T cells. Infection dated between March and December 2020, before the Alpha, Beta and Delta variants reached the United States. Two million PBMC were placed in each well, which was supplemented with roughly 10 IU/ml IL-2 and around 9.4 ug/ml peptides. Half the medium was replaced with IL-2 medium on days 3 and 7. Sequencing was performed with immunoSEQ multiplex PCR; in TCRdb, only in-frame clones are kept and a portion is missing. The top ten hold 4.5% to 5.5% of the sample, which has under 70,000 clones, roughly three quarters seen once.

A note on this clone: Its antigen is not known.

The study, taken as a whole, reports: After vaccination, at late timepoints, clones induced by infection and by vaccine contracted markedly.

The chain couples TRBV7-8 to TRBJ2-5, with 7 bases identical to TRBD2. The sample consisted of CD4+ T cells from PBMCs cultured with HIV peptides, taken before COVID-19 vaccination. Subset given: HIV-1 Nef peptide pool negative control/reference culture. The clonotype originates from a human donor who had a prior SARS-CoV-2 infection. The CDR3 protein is CASSTSVLSETQYF. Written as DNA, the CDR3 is TGTGCCAGCAGCACTAGCGTCCTCTCAGAGACCCAGTACTTC.